A selection of T cell receptor beta chains follows, all from one sample in a study of OX40 agonist ivuxolimab in advanced cancers. Data came from immunoSEQ multiplex PCR; TCRdb stores just in-frame clones and leaves some out. The top ten clones hold around 0.78% of a sample with over 55,000 clones, roughly 84% of them seen once. The input for sequencing was CD4+ or CD8+ T cells sorted from blood, taken in a trial of the OX40 agonist ivuxolimab. These TCRs come from an adult with an advanced solid tumor such as melanoma, head and neck, liver or kidney cancer. Both conserved end residues are part of each CDR3. Each record gives: clone size, D gene, V gene, J gene, CDR3 DNA, CDR3 protein. D genes are given only for firm matches. Part of the rows lack a size; the others show once, few, many or a class for expanded clones.

size: -; D: -; V: TRBV14; J: TRBJ2-7; DNA: TGTGCCAGCAGCCAAGAGAGGTTGCGGCAAGGGTTGGAGCAGTACTTC; CDR3: CASSQERLRQGLEQYF
size: once; D: TRBD1; V: TRBV10-1; J: TRBJ2-1; DNA: TGCGCTGGATTCCCGAGACAGGGCAGAAATGAGCAGTTCTTC; CDR3: CAGFPRQGRNEQFF
size: -; D: TRBD1; V: TRBV5-1; J: TRBJ1-2; DNA: TGCGCCAGCAGCTCCCTGACAGGGAGTATCTATGGCTACACCTTC; CDR3: CASSSLTGSIYGYTF
size: -; D: TRBD1; V: TRBV10-3; J: TRBJ1-3; DNA: TGTGCCTCTTTCGACAGGGGGACTGGAAACACCATATATTTT; CDR3: CASFDRGTGNTIYF
size: -; D: -; V: TRBV5-5; J: TRBJ2-5; DNA: TGTGCCAGCAGCTGGGCAGCCCAAGAGACCCAGTACTTC; CDR3: CASSWAAQETQYF
size: once; D: TRBD1; V: TRBV5-1; J: TRBJ1-4; DNA: TGCGCCAGCCTTCCAGGGGGTGGGGAAAAACTGTTTTTT; CDR3: CASLPGGGEKLFF
size: -; D: -; V: TRBV27; J: TRBJ2-1; DNA: TGTGCCAGCACCAGGACTGGGAGCTCCTACAATGAGCAGTTCTTC; CDR3: CASTRTGSSYNEQFF
size: -; D: TRBD1; V: TRBV6-1; J: TRBJ1-1; DNA: TGTGCCAGCAGGGCGGGACAGGGGGCTTTCTACGCTTTCTTT; CDR3: CASRAGQGAFYAFF
size: few; D: TRBD2; V: TRBV7-8; J: TRBJ2-1; DNA: TGTGCCAGCAGCTCCCGCCGGCTAGCGGTGCACAATGAGCAGTTCTTC; CDR3: CASSSRRLAVHNEQFF
size: -; D: TRBD2; V: TRBV6-1; J: TRBJ2-7; DNA: TGTGCCAGCCGAGGGACTAGCGTCTCCTACGAGCAGTACTTC; CDR3: CASRGTSVSYEQYF
size: -; D: -; V: TRBV6-5; J: TRBJ2-1; DNA: TGTGCCAGCAGCCGCGGTAGCGGACCCAATGAGCAGTTCTTC; CDR3: CASSRGSGPNEQFF
size: -; D: -; V: TRBV6-1; J: TRBJ1-5; DNA: TGTGCCAGCAGTGGAGGGGACGGGAGCAATCAGCCCCAGCATTTT; CDR3: CASSGGDGSNQPQHF
size: -; D: TRBD1; V: TRBV2; J: TRBJ1-1; DNA: TGTGCCAGCAGTTCATACAGGGGTTCCACTGAAGCTTTCTTT; CDR3: CASSSYRGSTEAFF
size: once; D: TRBD2; V: TRBV7-3; J: TRBJ2-7; DNA: TGTGCCAGCAGCTCCGGACTAGCGGGCCTCTCCTACGAGCAGTACTTC; CDR3: CASSSGLAGLSYEQYF
size: -; D: -; V: TRBV19; J: TRBJ2-4; DNA: TGTGCCAGTAAGACGACAGACAAAAACATTCAGTACTTC; CDR3: CASKTTDKNIQYF
size: -; D: TRBD1; V: TRBV2; J: TRBJ2-1; DNA: TGTGCCAGCAGAACTCCCCTCCGGGACAGTAATGAGCAGTTCTTC; CDR3: CASRTPLRDSNEQFF
size: -; D: -; V: TRBV6-1; J: TRBJ1-3; DNA: TGTGCCAGCAGTGATAGGGGGAACCCTGGAAACACCATATATTTT; CDR3: CASSDRGNPGNTIYF
size: -; D: TRBD1; V: TRBV5-8; J: TRBJ1-2; DNA: TGTGCCAGCAGCCTTGGACAGGGCAGAAACACCTTC; CDR3: CASSLGQGRNTF
size: once; D: -; V: TRBV30; J: TRBJ2-2; DNA: TGTGCCTGGAGGCTCCCCTGGGCCGGGGAGCTGTTTTTT; CDR3: CAWRLPWAGELFF
size: -; D: -; V: TRBV2; J: TRBJ1-2; DNA: TGTGCCAGCAGTGTCAGGGGTGCGGAGGGCTACACCTTC; CDR3: CASSVRGAEGYTF
size: -; D: TRBD1; V: TRBV15; J: TRBJ2-5; DNA: TGTGCCACCAGCGGGGACAGGGGGCGCGTGGAGACCCAGTACTTC; CDR3: CATSGDRGRVETQYF
size: -; D: TRBD1; V: TRBV7-9; J: TRBJ2-3; DNA: TGTGCCAGCAGCTTGGGACAGCATCTGGGCACAGATACGCAGTATTTT; CDR3: CASSLGQHLGTDTQYF